The clone carrying this T cell receptor (beta chain) was recorded only once. What it recognizes is unknown. The CDR3 runs 13 residues. Deletions cut 2 bases from V and 4 bases from J, with 6 bases between. Per germline, CDR1 ENHRY and CDR2 SYGVKD. These data belong to a study of graft-versus-host responses after intestinal transplantation. Broader study findings: Where graft-donor T cell macrochimerism was present, patients had high graft-versus-host to host-versus-graft clonal ratios in allografts. Recipient marrow harbored GvH clones, some of which surfaced first in ileum or blood.

The table came from immunoSEQ multiplex PCR; TCRdb's copy has only in-frame clones and leaves some out. The data contain approximately 82,000 clones, approximately 92% of them singletons. The sequencing used unstimulated CD8+ T cells sorted from spleen or lymph node cells, collected before transplant. The chain couples TRBV10-3 to TRBJ1-3; D call uncertain. The TCR comes from a human donor who was the organ donor for an intestinal transplant. The CDR3 sequence is CAISELSGNTIYF. CDR3 nucleotide sequence: TGTGCCATCAGTGAGCTCTCGGGAAACACCATATATTTT.